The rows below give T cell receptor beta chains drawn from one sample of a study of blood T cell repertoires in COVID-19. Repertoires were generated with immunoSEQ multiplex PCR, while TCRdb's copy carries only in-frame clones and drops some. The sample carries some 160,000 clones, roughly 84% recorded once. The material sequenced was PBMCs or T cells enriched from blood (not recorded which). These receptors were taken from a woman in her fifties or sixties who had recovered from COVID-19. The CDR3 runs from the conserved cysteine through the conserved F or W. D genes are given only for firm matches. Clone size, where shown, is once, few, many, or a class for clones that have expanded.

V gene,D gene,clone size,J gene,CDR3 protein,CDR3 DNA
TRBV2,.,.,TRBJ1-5,CASSPIVSNQPQHF,TGTGCCAGCAGTCCCATAGTAAGCAATCAGCCCCAGCATTTT
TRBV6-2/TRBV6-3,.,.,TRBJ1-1,CASSIQAITEAFF,TGTGCCAGCAGTATCCAGGCGATCACTGAAGCTTTCTTT
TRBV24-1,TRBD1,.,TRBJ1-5,CATSPTGGADQPQHF,TGTGCCACCAGCCCCACAGGGGGCGCAGATCAGCCCCAGCATTTT
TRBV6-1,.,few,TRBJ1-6,CASSEARGSRNSPLHF,TGTGCCAGCAGTGAAGCTAGGGGCTCACGTAATTCACCCCTCCACTTT
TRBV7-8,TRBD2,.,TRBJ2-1,CASSLAEGLAGNNEQFF,TGTGCCAGCAGCTTAGCGGAAGGACTAGCGGGGAACAATGAGCAGTTCTTC
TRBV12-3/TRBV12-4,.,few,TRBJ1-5,CASGKNQPQHF,TGTGCCAGCGGCAAGAATCAGCCCCAGCATTTT
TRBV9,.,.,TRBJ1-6,CASSAQTGNSPLHF,TGTGCCAGCTCAGCACAGACAGGAAATTCACCCCTCCACTTT
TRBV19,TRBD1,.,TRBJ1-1,CASSQQGAFTEAFF,TGTGCCAGTAGCCAACAGGGGGCGTTCACTGAAGCTTTCTTT
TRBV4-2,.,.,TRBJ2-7,CASSQEKLAGASSYEQYF,TGTGCCAGCAGCCAAGAGAAGTTAGCAGGGGCCTCCTCCTACGAGCAGTACTTC
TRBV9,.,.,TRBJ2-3,CASSVDVGHDTDTQYF,TGTGCCAGCAGCGTAGATGTGGGACACGACACAGATACGCAGTATTTT
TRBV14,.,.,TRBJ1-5,CASSHGGDQPQHF,TGTGCCAGCAGCCACGGGGGGGATCAGCCCCAGCATTTT
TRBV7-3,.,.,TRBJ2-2,CASSFSSRAGELFF,TGTGCCAGCAGCTTTTCGAGCCGGGCCGGGGAGCTGTTTTTT
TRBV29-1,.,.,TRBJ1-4,CSARDTSVATNEKLFF,TGCAGCGCCCGGGACACCTCGGTTGCAACTAATGAAAAACTGTTTTTT
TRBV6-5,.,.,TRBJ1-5,CASSPGWGGNQPQHF,TGTGCCAGCAGCCCGGGGTGGGGTGGCAATCAGCCCCAGCATTTT
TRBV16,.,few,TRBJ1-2,CASSHTSLSHTF,TGTGCCAGCAGCCATACGTCGTTGAGCCACACCTTC
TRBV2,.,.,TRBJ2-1,CASPLASSSYNEQFF,TGTGCCAGCCCTCTAGCGTCGAGCTCCTACAATGAGCAGTTCTTC
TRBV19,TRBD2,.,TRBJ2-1,CASSIRTSGNHEQFF,TGTGCCAGTAGTATACGGACTAGCGGGAACCATGAGCAGTTCTTC
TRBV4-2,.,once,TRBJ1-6,CASSRSADYNSPLHF,TGTGCCAGCAGCCGATCAGCGGATTATAATTCACCCCTCCACTTT
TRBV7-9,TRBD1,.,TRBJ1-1,CASSFSGGQNTEAFF,TGTGCCAGCAGCTTCTCAGGGGGCCAGAACACTGAAGCTTTCTTT
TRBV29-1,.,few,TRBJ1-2,CSVRRDGYTF,TGCAGCGTTCGGAGGGACGGCTACACCTTC
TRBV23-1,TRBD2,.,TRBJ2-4,CASSQVRAGDIIQYF,TGCGCCAGCAGTCAAGTGAGAGCGGGAGATATCATTCAGTACTTC
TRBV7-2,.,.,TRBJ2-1,CASSFRQGNVYNEQFF,TGTGCCAGCAGCTTCCGTCAGGGGAATGTTTACAATGAGCAGTTCTTC
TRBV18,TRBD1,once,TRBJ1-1,CASSPTTGTGHFTEAFF,TGTGCCAGCTCACCGACAACCGGGACAGGGCATTTCACTGAAGCTTTCTTT
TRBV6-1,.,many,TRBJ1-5,CASSEAWGQGTYSNQPQHF,TGTGCCAGCAGTGAAGCCTGGGGTCAGGGTACGTATAGCAATCAGCCCCAGCATTTT
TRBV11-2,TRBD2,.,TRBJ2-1,CASSLHQREGDEQFF,TGTGCCAGCAGCCTTCACCAGCGGGAGGGGGATGAGCAGTTCTTC
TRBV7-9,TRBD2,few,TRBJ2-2,CASSSLGEGGELFF,TGTGCCAGCAGCTCCCTAGGGGAGGGCGGGGAGCTGTTTTTT
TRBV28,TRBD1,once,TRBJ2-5,CASSRRDRGSVETQYF,TGTGCCAGCAGTCGCCGGGACAGGGGGTCGGTAGAGACCCAGTACTTC
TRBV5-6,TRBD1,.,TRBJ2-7,CASSPDRGAYEQYF,TGTGCCAGCAGCCCGGACAGGGGAGCTTACGAGCAGTACTTC
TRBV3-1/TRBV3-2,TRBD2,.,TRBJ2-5,CASSHPSGGRQETQYF,TGTGCCAGCAGCCATCCAAGCGGGGGCCGACAAGAGACCCAGTACTTC
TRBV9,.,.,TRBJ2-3,CASSSRGPTTDTQYF,TGTGCCAGCAGCTCTAGAGGGCCTACCACAGATACGCAGTATTTT
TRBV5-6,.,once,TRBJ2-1,CASSSSNEQFF,TGTGCCAGCAGCTCCAGCAATGAGCAGTTCTTC
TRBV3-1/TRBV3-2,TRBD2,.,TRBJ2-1,CASSQEGGRATNEQFF,TGTGCCAGCAGCCAAGAAGGCGGGAGGGCCACCAATGAGCAGTTCTTC
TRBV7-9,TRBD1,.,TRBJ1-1,CASSLQGPNTEAFF,TGTGCCAGCAGTTTACAGGGGCCTAACACTGAAGCTTTCTTT
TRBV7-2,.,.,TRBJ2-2,CASSLGGMPSGELFF,TGTGCCAGCAGCTTAGGGGGCATGCCGTCCGGGGAGCTGTTTTTT
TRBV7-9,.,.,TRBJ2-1,CASSFSRTWVLNEQFF,TGTGCCAGCAGCTTTTCCCGGACTTGGGTCCTCAATGAGCAGTTCTTC
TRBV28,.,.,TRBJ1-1,CASNGDTEAFF,TGTGCCAGCAACGGGGACACTGAAGCTTTCTTT
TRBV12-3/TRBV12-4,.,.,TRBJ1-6,CASSIRGTGSLHF,TGTGCCAGCAGTATCAGGGGAACGGGCTCCCTCCACTTT
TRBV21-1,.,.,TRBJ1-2,CASLLASSAYTF,TGTGCCAGCCTTCTGGCCTCTTCCGCCTACACCTTC
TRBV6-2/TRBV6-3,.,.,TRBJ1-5,CASSYLGRYQPQHF,TGTGCCAGCAGTTACTTGGGCAGGTATCAGCCCCAGCATTTT
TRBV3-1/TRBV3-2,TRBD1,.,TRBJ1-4,CASSRRQGNEKLFF,TGTGCCAGCAGCCGACGACAGGGTAATGAAAAACTGTTTTTT
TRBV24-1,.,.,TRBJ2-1,CATSDPLMNEQFF,TGTGCCACCAGTGATCCTCTTATGAATGAGCAGTTCTTC
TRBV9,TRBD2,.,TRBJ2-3,CASSVTSGRATDTQYF,TGTGCCAGCAGCGTGACTAGCGGGAGGGCCACAGATACGCAGTATTTT
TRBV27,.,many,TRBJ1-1,CASSSYRATEAFF,TGTGCCAGCAGTTCATACAGGGCGACTGAAGCTTTCTTT
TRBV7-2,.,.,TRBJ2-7,CASSFNRRTYEQYF,TGTGCCAGCAGCTTTAACAGACGGACCTACGAGCAGTACTTC
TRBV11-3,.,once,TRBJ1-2,CASSLEEHYGYTF,TGTGCCAGCAGCTTAGAGGAGCACTATGGCTACACCTTC
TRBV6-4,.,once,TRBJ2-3,CASSRDWWDTQYF,TGTGCCAGCAGCCGCGACTGGTGGGATACGCAGTATTTT
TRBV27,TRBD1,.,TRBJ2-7,CASSPQGQGSYEQYF,TGTGCCAGCAGTCCGCAGGGACAGGGTTCGTACGAGCAGTACTTC
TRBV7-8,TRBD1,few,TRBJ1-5,CASSSRDRGNQPQHF,TGTGCCAGCAGCTCCCGGGACAGGGGTAATCAGCCCCAGCATTTT
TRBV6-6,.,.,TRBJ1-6,CASKSESSYNSPLHF,TGTGCCAGCAAGAGCGAGAGCTCCTATAATTCACCCCTCCACTTT
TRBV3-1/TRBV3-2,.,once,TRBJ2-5,CASSQVDLAFQETQYF,TGTGCCAGCAGCCAAGTCGATCTAGCGTTCCAAGAGACCCAGTACTTC
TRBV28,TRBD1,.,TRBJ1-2,CASSLQGANYGYTF,TGTGCCAGCAGTTTACAGGGGGCGAACTATGGCTACACCTTC
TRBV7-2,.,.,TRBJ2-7,CASSLELNYEQYF,TGTGCCAGCAGCTTAGAGCTTAACTACGAGCAGTACTTC